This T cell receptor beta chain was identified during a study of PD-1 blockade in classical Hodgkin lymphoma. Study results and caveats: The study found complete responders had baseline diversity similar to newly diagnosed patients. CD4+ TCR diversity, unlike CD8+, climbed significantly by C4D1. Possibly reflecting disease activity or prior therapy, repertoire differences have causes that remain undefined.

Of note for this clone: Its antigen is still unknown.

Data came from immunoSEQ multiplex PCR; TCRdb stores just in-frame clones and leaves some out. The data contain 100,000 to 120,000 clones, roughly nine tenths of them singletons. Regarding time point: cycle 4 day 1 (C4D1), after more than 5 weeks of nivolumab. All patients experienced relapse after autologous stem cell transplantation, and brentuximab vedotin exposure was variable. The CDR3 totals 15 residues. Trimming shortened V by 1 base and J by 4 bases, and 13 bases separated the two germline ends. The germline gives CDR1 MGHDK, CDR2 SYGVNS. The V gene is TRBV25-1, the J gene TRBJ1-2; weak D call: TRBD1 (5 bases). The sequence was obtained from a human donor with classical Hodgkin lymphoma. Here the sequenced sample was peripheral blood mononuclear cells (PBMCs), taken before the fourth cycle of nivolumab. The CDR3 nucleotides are TGTGCCAGCAGTGAATGGGAAGGGGTGGGCTATGGCTACACCTTC. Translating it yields CASSEWEGVGYGYTF.